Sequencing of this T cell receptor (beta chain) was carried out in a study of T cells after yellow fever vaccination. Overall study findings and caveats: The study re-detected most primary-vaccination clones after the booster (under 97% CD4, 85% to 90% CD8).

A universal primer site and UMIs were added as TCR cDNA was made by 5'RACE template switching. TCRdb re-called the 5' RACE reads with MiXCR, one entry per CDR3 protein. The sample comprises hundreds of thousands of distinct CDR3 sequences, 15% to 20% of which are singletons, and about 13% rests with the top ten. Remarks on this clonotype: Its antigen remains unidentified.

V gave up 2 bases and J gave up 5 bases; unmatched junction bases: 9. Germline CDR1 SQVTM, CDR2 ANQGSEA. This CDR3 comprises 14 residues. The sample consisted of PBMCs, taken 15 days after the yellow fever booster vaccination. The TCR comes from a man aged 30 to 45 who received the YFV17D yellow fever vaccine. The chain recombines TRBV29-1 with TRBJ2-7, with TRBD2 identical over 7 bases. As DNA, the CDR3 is TGCAGCGTTGAAATTGTGCAAGCGGGAAACGAGCAGTACTTC. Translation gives CSVEIVQAGNEQYF.